Following are 21 T cell receptor beta chains from one sample sequenced in a study of memory CD4+ T cells and cytomegalovirus serostatus. The sort gate was single viable CD3+CD4+CD8-CD45RO+ cells for memory CD4+ T cells. The assay was immunoSEQ multiplex PCR, and TCRdb's table has in-frame clones only and misses some. The table has tens of thousands of clones, 76% seen once. The sample taken for sequencing was memory CD4+ T cells from blood. The receptors originated from an adult in good health and CMV-seropositive.

CDR3 region: CASSSRALGTDEQFF. CDR3 nucleotide sequence: TGTGCCAGCAGCTCTCGCGCCCTCGGGACCGATGAGCAGTTCTTC. This chain links TRBV11-2 with TRBJ2-1; D possibly uses TRBD1 or TRBD2 (5 bases each). Germline CDR1 and CDR2: SGHAT and FQNNGV. CDR3 size: 15 residues. Trimming removed 4 bases at V and 8 bases at J, with 18 bases between.

The V and J genes are TRBV27 and TRBJ1-1, with D possibly matching TRBD1 (5 bases). The CDR3 consists of 15 residues. Germline V gene data show CDR1 as MNHEY and CDR2 as SMNVEV (reference sequence). V was pared by 7 bases and J by 1 base, with 16 bases between. The CDR3 sequence: CASKGSPGRNTEAFF. The CDR3 coding sequence is TGTGCCAGCAAGGGAAGTCCAGGGCGGAACACTGAAGCTTTCTTT.

This clone has only a few counts. The gene calls are TRBV4-2 and TRBJ2-2, with 8 bases fitting TRBD1. Trimming took 2 bases from V and 6 from J; bases not matched to a gene: 11. The V gene's germline CDR1 is LGHNA and CDR2 YNFKEQ. CDR3 length: 17 residues. Here the CDR3 reads CASSQILGGQGPGELFF. The CDR3 nucleotides read TGTGCCAGCAGCCAAATCCTAGGAGGACAGGGCCCCGGGGAGCTGTTTTTT.

The J gene is TRBJ2-5, the V gene TRBV5-1; 7 bases fit TRBD2. The CDR3 is 16 amino acids. Germline CDR1 SGHRS, CDR2 YFSETQ. Losses at the gene ends were 0 bases for V and 1 base for J; bases not matched to a gene: 6. CDR3 sequence: CASSLGGGNVQETQYF. In nucleotides, the CDR3 is TGCGCCAGCAGCTTGGGGGGGGGTAACGTCCAAGAGACCCAGTACTTC.

This sequence joins TRBV27 and TRBJ2-6; 7 bases agree with TRBD2. CDR1 and CDR2 from the germline V gene are MNHEY and SMNVEV (reference sequence). The CDR3 runs 16 residues. With V trimmed by 5 bases and J by 0 bases, 4 bases remained unmatched. The CDR3 loop is CASSREGYSGANVLTF. Written as DNA, the CDR3 is TGTGCCAGCAGTAGGGAGGGGTACTCTGGGGCCAACGTCCTGACTTTC.

The chain uses TRBV19 and TRBJ1-2, with 8 bases matching TRBD1. V dropped 9 bases and J dropped 4; count of bases not matched to a gene: 10. This CDR3 is built from 14 residues. Per germline, CDR1 LNHDA and CDR2 SQIVND (reference sequence). CDR3 sequence: CASLRDRPPYGYTF. The CDR3 nucleotides read TGTGCCAGCCTCCGGGACAGGCCACCCTATGGCTACACCTTC.

V is TRBV2 and J is TRBJ1-5; possibly TRBD1 for D (6 bases). The germline V gene encodes CDR1 SNHLY and CDR2 FYNNEI. Trimming left V 6 bases short and J 2 bases short, with 8 bases between. The CDR3 is 13 residues long. The CDR3 loop is CASRPGGNQPQHF. The DNA of the CDR3 is TGTGCCAGCAGGCCAGGGGGCAATCAGCCCCAGCATTTT.

The chain couples TRBV30 to TRBJ2-5; D not resolved. Trimming removed 1 base at V and 2 bases at J, with 8 bases between. Germline loops: CDR1 GTSNPN, CDR2 SVGIG (reference sequence). This CDR3 contains 13 residues. The CDR3 is CAWSASPQETQYF. The CDR3 DNA follows: TGTGCCTGGAGTGCCAGTCCTCAAGAGACCCAGTACTTC.

In the case of this clone: The germline gene is not matched at one end of the junction; a read error may be the cause. This chain links TRBV7-7 with TRBJ2-5, with D tentatively TRBD1 (6 bases). The CDR3 consists of 13 residues. Germline V gene data show CDR1 as SSHAT and CDR2 as FNYEAQ (reference sequence). The CDR3 sequence: CASSLNREETQYF. As DNA, the CDR3 is TGTGCTAGCAGCTTAAACAGGGAAGAGACCCAGTACTTC.

The J gene is TRBJ2-2, the V gene TRBV5-1, with D tentatively TRBD1 or TRBD2 (5 bases each). This CDR3 comprises 18 residues. The germline gives CDR1 SGHRS, CDR2 YFSETQ. V lost 2 bases and J 0 bases, leaving 17 bases between the germline ends. This CDR3 reads CASSFGVRGRTNTGELFF. The CDR3 bases are TGCGCCAGCAGCTTCGGGGTTCGGGGCAGAACGAACACCGGGGAGCTGTTTTTT. The whole variable domain, remainder taken from reference TRBV5-1 and TRBJ2-2, is KAGVTQTPRYLIKTRGQQVTLSCSPISGHRSVSWYQQTPGQGLQFLFEYFSETQRNKGNFPGRFSGRQFSNSRSEMNVSTLELGDSALYLCASSFGVRGRTNTGELFFGEGSRLTVL.

This chain joins TRBV11-1 and TRBJ1-1, with a weak D call TRBD1 (5 bases). The germline V and J ends were trimmed by 1 base and 0 bases, with 6 bases remaining between them. Germline V gives CDR1 SGHAT, CDR2 FQDESV (reference sequence). This CDR3 comprises 14 residues. CDR3 region: CASSLDRMNTEAFF. The CDR3 region has the DNA TGTGCCAGCAGCTTAGACAGGATGAACACTGAAGCTTTCTTT.

J is TRBJ1-6 and V is TRBV13; 8 bases are shared with TRBD1. The V gene's germline CDR1 is PRHDT and CDR2 FYEKMQ (reference sequence). The CDR3 runs to 16 residues. With V trimmed by 3 bases and J by 3 bases, 4 bases remained unmatched. The CDR3 DNA follows: TGTGCCAGCAGCTTCAGGGGGCCGAGCTATAATTCACCCCTCCACTTT. This translates into CASSFRGPSYNSPLHF.

The chain couples TRBV6-5 to TRBJ1-5; D call uncertain. Trimming took off 0 bases at V and 3 bases at J, with 3 bases between the two ends. CDR3 length: 13 residues. Germline V gives CDR1 MNHEY, CDR2 SVGAGI. The CDR3 is CASSYSSNQPQHF. CDR3 nucleotide sequence: TGTGCCAGCAGTTACTCATCCAATCAGCCCCAGCATTTT.

The chain recombines TRBV7-8 with TRBJ1-5, with 9 positions matching TRBD1. This CDR3 region has 15 residues. Germline lookup yields CDR1 SGHVS and CDR2 FQNEAQ. V lost 1 base, J lost 5 bases, and 3 bases stayed unmatched. CDR3 sequence (DNA): TGTGCCAGCAGCTTAGAACAGGGGGCCTATCAGCCCCAGCATTTT. It codes for CASSLEQGAYQPQHF.

The chain is built from TRBV5-1 and TRBJ2-2; 7 bases fit TRBD1. Germline CDR1 SGHRS, CDR2 YFSETQ. J lost 0 bases, V lost 4 bases, and 15 bases had no gene match. CDR3 length equals 19 residues. The CDR3 spells CASSKGGGPTIANTGELFF. The CDR3 bases are TGCGCCAGCAGCAAAGGGGGCGGCCCAACTATCGCGAACACCGGGGAGCTGTTTTTT.

The chain couples TRBV6-1 to TRBJ2-3, with 10 bases identical to TRBD2. Germline V gene data show CDR1 as MNHNS and CDR2 as SASEGT. This CDR3 is built from 18 residues. V gave up 1 base and J gave up 2 bases; unmatched junction bases: 9. The CDR3 loop reads CASSEGAVAGGTTDTQYF. As DNA, the CDR3 is TGTGCCAGCAGTGAAGGAGCGGTAGCGGGGGGTACCACAGATACGCAGTATTTT.

The gene calls are TRBV5-1 and TRBJ2-7; no firm D call. V lost 3 bases and J 6 bases, leaving 10 bases between the germline ends. The CDR3 totals 12 residues. CDR1 is SGHRS, CDR2 YFSETQ, per germline. The CDR3 here is CASSYGKLEQYF. CDR3 sequence (DNA): TGCGCCAGCAGCTATGGAAAGCTCGAGCAGTACTTC.

The chain joins TRBV27 to TRBJ1-5; a possible D gene is TRBD1 (6 bases). Germline CDR1 is MNHEY and CDR2 is SMNVEV (reference sequence). This CDR3 comprises 14 residues. V was cut by 1 base and J by 5 bases, with 9 bases left in between. Here the CDR3 reads CASSLYAGDQPQHF. As DNA, the CDR3 is TGTGCCAGCAGTTTATATGCAGGGGATCAGCCCCAGCATTTT.

The chain employs TRBV7-2 and TRBJ1-5, with D possibly TRBD1 on 5 matching bases. The CDR3 loop spans 14 amino acids. Germline CDR1 is SGHTA and CDR2 is FQGNSA. The V and J ends lost 5 bases and 7 bases respectively, with 15 bases between them. The CDR3 nucleotides read TGTGCCAGCAGCCCAGGGCCCGGGGAGCAGCCCCAGCATTTT. It codes for CASSPGPGEQPQHF.

The V call is TRBV6-1, the J call TRBJ1-2; D might be TRBD1 (6 bases). V gave up 4 bases and J gave up 6 bases, with 15 bases separating them. The CDR3 has 14 amino acids. The germline V gene encodes CDR1 MNHNS and CDR2 SASEGT. The CDR3 region has the DNA TGTGCCAGCAGTGCTTTAAGGGGGTTTGATGGCTACACCTTC. Encoded protein: CASSALRGFDGYTF.

The sample holds one count of this clone. The genes are TRBV28 and TRBJ2-6; D perhaps matches TRBD2 (5 bases). Germline V gives CDR1 MDHEN, CDR2 SYDVKM. Trimming took 7 bases from V and 0 from J, leaving 7 bases between them. There are 14 residues in the CDR3. The CDR3 nucleotides are TGTGCCAGCAACCGGGGCTCTGGGGCCAACGTCCTGACTTTC. It yields the protein CASNRGSGANVLTF.